The 11 T cell receptor beta chains below were found in one sample sequenced in a study of cytomegalovirus exposure and HLA in healthy donors. The study ran its PCR with 60 Vbeta and 13 Jbeta primers. The assay was immunoSEQ multiplex PCR, and TCRdb's table has in-frame clones only and misses some. Of about 160,000 clones in the sample, around 86% are singletons; the top ten hold approximately 2%. Sequenced: PBMCs. The receptors were sampled from a human donor in good health.

The rearrangement links TRBV10-1 to TRBJ2-7; tentative D call: TRBD1 (5 bases). Trimming removed 7 bases at V and 3 bases at J, with 22 bases between. The CDR3 runs to 16 residues. CDR1 is WNHNN and CDR2 is SYGVQD in the germline V gene (reference sequence). Here the CDR3 DNA reads TGCGCCAGCACCTGGTGCATCCCCCAGGGTCTCTACGAGCAGTACTTC. This encodes CASTWCIPQGLYEQYF.

V usage is TRBV4-2 and J usage is TRBJ1-5; 7 bases line up with TRBD1. J lost 4 bases, V lost 1 base, and 4 bases had no gene match. There are 15 residues in the CDR3. Germline V lookup: CDR1 LGHNA, CDR2 YNFKEQ. This chain's CDR3 is CASSQGQGSNQPQHF. In nucleotides, the CDR3 is TGTGCCAGCAGCCAAGGACAGGGTAGTAATCAGCCCCAGCATTTT.

The CDR3 bases are TGTGCCAGCAGCATTATAGCGGGGGGGCCGAGGGATACGCAGTATTTT. Residues: CASSIIAGGPRDTQYF. The gene calls are TRBV7-2 and TRBJ2-3; 11 bases match TRBD2. J lost 6 bases, V lost 5 bases, and 10 bases had no gene match. Germline CDR1 SGHTA, CDR2 FQGNSA. CDR3 length: 16 amino acids.

The gene calls are TRBV6-1 and TRBJ2-1, with D possibly TRBD1 on 6 matching bases. CDR1 MNHNS and CDR2 SASEGT come from the germline V gene. This CDR3 spans 14 amino acids. V gave up 5 bases and J gave up 6 bases, with 14 bases separating them. CDR3: CASSKWGQGNEQFF. Here the CDR3 DNA reads TGTGCCAGCAGTAAGTGGGGGCAGGGCAATGAGCAGTTCTTC.

CDR3 sequence: CASSYRANYGYTF. In DNA form, the CDR3 reads TGTGCCAGCAGCTACAGGGCTAACTATGGCTACACCTTC. The chain joins TRBV7-9 to TRBJ1-2; tentatively, D is TRBD1 (6 bases). The V gene lost 4 bases and the J gene lost 0 bases, with 6 bases spanning the gap. Looked up from germline, CDR1 is SEHNR and CDR2 is FQNEAQ (reference sequence). This CDR3 has 13 residues.

This chain joins TRBV6-1 and TRBJ1-1; D is perhaps TRBD1 (5 bases). Trimming cost V 7 bases and J 6 bases, with 15 bases left between them. The V gene's germline CDR1 is MNHNS and CDR2 SASEGT. CDR3 length equals 13 residues. CDR3 coding DNA: TGTGCCAGCACCCACGACGTAGGGGCTGAAGCTTTCTTT. Protein sequence: CASTHDVGAEAFF.

The CDR3: CASSITPPGQQNNQPQHF. The CDR3 DNA sequence: TGTGCCAGCAGTATAACCCCCCCGGGACAGCAAAACAATCAGCCCCAGCATTTT. The chain employs TRBV27 and TRBJ1-5; 7 bases are a match to TRBD1. There are 18 residues in the CDR3. V shed 5 bases, J shed 3 bases, and the junction held 16 bases outside the gene matches. CDR1 MNHEY and CDR2 SMNVEV come from the germline V gene (reference sequence).

The chain uses TRBV25-1 and TRBJ2-3; 9 bases agree with TRBD2. The CDR3 has 16 residues. The germline gives CDR1 MGHDK, CDR2 SYGVNS. The ends lost 10 bases at V and 0 bases at J; junction bases unmatched: 11. CDR3: CATYSGGLYSTDTQYF. CDR3 bases: TGTGCCACCTATAGCGGGGGCCTCTATAGCACAGATACGCAGTATTTT.

The rearrangement uses TRBV27 and TRBJ1-1; TRBD1 matches at 8 bases. The V and J ends lost 5 bases and 5 bases, in that order; junction bases with no gene match: 4. Per the germline V gene, CDR1 is MNHEY and CDR2 is SMNVEV (reference sequence). The CDR3 has 13 residues. CDR3 loop: CASSPGGRTEAFF. DNA of the CDR3: TGTGCCAGCAGTCCAGGGGGCCGAACTGAAGCTTTCTTT.

The chain is built from TRBV5-4 and TRBJ1-2, with D perhaps TRBD1 (5 bases). Germline V CDR1 and CDR2: SGHNT, YYREEE (reference sequence). Between the trimmed V and J ends, which lost 1 base and 9 bases, there was a span of 7 bases. The CDR3 spans 11 residues. In DNA form, the CDR3 reads TGTGCCAGCAGCTTGTACAGGAGCTACACCTTC. This sequence encodes CASSLYRSYTF.

The J gene is TRBJ2-5, the V gene TRBV7-2; 8 positions match TRBD1. Germline CDR1 is SGHTA and CDR2 is FQGNSA. This CDR3 is 15 amino acids long. The ends lost 0 bases at V and 5 bases at J; junction bases unmatched: 5. The CDR3 loop is CASSLAAGGGETQYF. In DNA form, the CDR3 reads TGTGCCAGCAGCTTAGCGGCAGGGGGCGGGGAGACCCAGTACTTC.